This T cell receptor (beta chain) was profiled in a study of yellow fever vaccine responses in identical twins. In its sample, this clonotype was seen a few times. Each CDR3 protein gets one entry after TCRdb re-called the RT-PCR reads with MiXCR. Of about 11,000 distinct CDR3 sequences in the sample, roughly 82% are singletons; the top ten hold less than 8.5%. This receptor was taken from a woman aged 18-29 years who received the yellow fever vaccine. This sample comprised T cells from blood (PBMCs), unsorted or a sorted subset (not recorded which), obtained before or after yellow fever vaccination (not recorded which).

The CDR3 DNA sequence: TGTGCCACCAGCAGCGATACCACTGAAGCTTTCTTT. Protein sequence: CATSSDTTEAFF. The chain recombines TRBV15 with TRBJ1-1; D gene unclear. The CDR3 covers 12 residues. V dropped 3 bases and J dropped 4 bases, with 6 bases sitting between them. CDR1 is LNHNV, CDR2 YYDKDF, per germline (reference sequence).